This T cell receptor (beta chain) was retrieved from a study of T-cell reconstitution after alpha-beta-depleted transplantation in children. This CDR3 region has 13 residues. The germline gives CDR1 SQVTM, CDR2 ANQGSEA. Trimming removed 7 bases from V and 1 base from J; junction bases left unmatched: 6. TCRbeta library construction was performed incorporating unique molecular identifiers. TCRdb reanalysed the PCR reads using MiXCR and keeps one entry per CDR3 protein. The repertoire holds 140,000 to 150,000 distinct CDR3 sequences, with around 8.8% as singletons. This clonotype appeared many times. This chain connects TRBV29-1 to TRBJ1-2, with 7 nucleotides matching TRBD1. The starting material was PBMCs, mostly from graft donor cells, obtained 180 days after TCRalphabeta/CD19-depleted stem cell transplant. This sequence was found in a female patient aged 2 to 10 who had a stem cell transplant for congenital amegakaryocytic thrombocytopenia, so the T cells may come from the graft donor. The CDR3 is CSARQGNNYGYTF. The CDR3 DNA follows: TGCAGCGCTAGACAGGGTAATAACTATGGCTACACCTTC.